The present T cell receptor (beta chain) was sequenced within a study of response to subunit inactivated influenza vaccine. Study-wide results and limits: Each seasonal influenza vaccination recruits few new T cells, the authors suggested.

The table lists this clonotype with many counts. What it binds is not known. Each CDR3 protein gets one entry after TCRdb re-called the RT-PCR reads with MiXCR. There are about 650,000 distinct CDR3 sequences in the sample; roughly 15% occur only once, and roughly 7.2% lies in the top ten. Trimming removed 0 bases from V and 6 bases from J, with 6 bases in between. The CDR3 is 11 residues long. Per germline, CDR1 DFQATT and CDR2 SNEGSKA (reference sequence). Here the sequenced sample was PBMCs from blood, taken around 15 days before vaccination. V usage is TRBV20-1 and J usage is TRBJ2-7; D is undetermined. The TCR sequence derives from a man aged 45-65 years who received an inactivated influenza vaccine. The CDR3 reads CSAREAVEQYF. In DNA, the CDR3 is TGCAGTGCTAGAGAAGCAGTCGAGCAGTACTTC.